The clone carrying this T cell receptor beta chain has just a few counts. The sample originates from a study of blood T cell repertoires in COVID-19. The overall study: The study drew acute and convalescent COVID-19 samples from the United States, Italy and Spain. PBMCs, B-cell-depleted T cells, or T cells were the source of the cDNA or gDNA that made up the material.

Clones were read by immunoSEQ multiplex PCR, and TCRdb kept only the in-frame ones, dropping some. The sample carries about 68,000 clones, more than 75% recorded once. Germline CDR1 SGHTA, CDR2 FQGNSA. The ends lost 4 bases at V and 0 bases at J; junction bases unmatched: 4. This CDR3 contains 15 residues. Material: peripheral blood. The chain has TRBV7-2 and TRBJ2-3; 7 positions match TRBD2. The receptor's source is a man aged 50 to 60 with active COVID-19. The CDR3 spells CASSSSGTSTDTQYF. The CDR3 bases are TGTGCCAGCAGCTCTAGCGGTACTAGCACAGATACGCAGTATTTT.